The 18 T cell receptor beta chains below come from one sample, sequenced in a study of T-cell reconstitution after alpha-beta-depleted transplantation in children (dated by TCRdb to about 2016). This sample's treatment or condition label indicates: allogeneic hematopoietic cell transplantation with graft depleted of TCRalphabeta T cells and CD19 B cells. The library was obtained by PCR. The sequencer was an Illumina HiSeq 2500. TCR libraries were prepared with molecular barcoding, using unique molecular identifiers to normalize TCRbeta repertoire quantification. Using fastp trimming at Q25 and MiXCR clonotype assembly, TCRdb reanalyzed the public sequencing data and kept in-frame beta chains. Rows merge per CDR3 protein into single entries with the most common DNA and genes. For this sample there are about 640,000 distinct CDR3 sequences; 10% to 15% appear just once. Around 2.2% of the sample belongs to the ten largest clones.

The sample here was PBMCs, mostly from graft donor cells, taken 360 days after TCRalphabeta/CD19-depleted stem cell transplant. These TCRs come from a male patient younger than 18 who had a stem cell transplant for acute myeloid leukemia, so the T cells may come from the graft donor.

This clonotype has more than one count but fewer than ten. The CDR3 nucleotides are TGTGCCAGCTGCCGGGGGGCCTCCTACAATGAGCAGTTCTTC. Translated: CASCRGASYNEQFF. The genes are TRBV27 and TRBJ2-1; D perhaps matches TRBD2 (7 bases). CDR3 length: 14 residues. The germline V gene encodes CDR1 MNHEY and CDR2 SMNVEV (reference sequence). V lost 8 bases, J lost 0 bases, and 11 bases lay in between.

This clonotype appeared many times. The chain is built from TRBV11-2 and TRBJ2-1; no reliable D call. The CDR3 has 12 amino acids. Trimming cost V 4 bases and J 11 bases, with 12 bases left between them. The V gene's germline CDR1 is SGHAT and CDR2 FQNNGV. The CDR3 reads CASSSDPSQQFF. For the CDR3, the DNA is TGTGCCAGCAGCTCCGACCCCAGTCAGCAGTTCTTC.

This clonotype was detected ten times or more. The rearrangement joins TRBV27 to TRBJ2-3, with D possibly being TRBD1 or TRBD2 (5 bases each). Between the trimmed V and J ends, which lost 9 bases and 4 bases, there was a span of 17 bases. The CDR3 extends over 14 amino acids. Germline assignment: CDR1 MNHEY and CDR2 SMNVEV (reference sequence). The DNA of the CDR3 is TGTGCCAGTCTTAGTGTGGGGGTAGCAGATACGCAGTATTTT. Protein sequence: CASLSVGVADTQYF.

This clonotype appeared a few times. The rearrangement uses TRBV20-1 and TRBJ2-1; 12 bases line up with TRBD2. The CDR3 totals 18 residues. CDR1 is DFQATT and CDR2 is SNEGSKA in the germline V gene (reference sequence). With 0 bases clipped from V and 9 bases from J, the junction kept 15 bases outside the gene matches. CDR3 region: CSARDPLAGGHLATEQFF. The DNA of the CDR3 is TGCAGTGCTAGAGATCCCCTAGCGGGAGGGCACTTGGCCACTGAGCAGTTCTTC.

The gene calls are TRBV9 and TRBJ2-7; D call uncertain. This CDR3 spans 16 amino acids. Germline assignment: CDR1 SGDLS and CDR2 YYNGEE. Trimming removed 2 bases from V and 0 bases from J, with 15 bases in between. The CDR3 is CASSVSPRLSSYEQYF. In DNA form, the CDR3 reads TGTGCCAGCAGCGTCTCCCCTCGACTGAGCTCCTACGAGCAGTACTTC.

This clonotype came up many times. The gene calls are TRBV5-5 and TRBJ2-7; 12 nucleotides agree with TRBD2. Germline V gives CDR1 SGHKS, CDR2 YYEKEE (reference sequence). After removal of 2 bases from V and 3 bases from J, the junction contained 3 bases not matched to a gene. This CDR3 has 15 residues. CDR3 residues: CASSFEGLAGYEQYF. CDR3 DNA: TGTGCCAGCAGCTTTGAGGGACTAGCGGGCTACGAGCAGTACTTC.

The rearrangement joins TRBV6-1 to TRBJ1-2, with 7 positions matching TRBD1. With V trimmed by 8 bases and J by 2 bases, 2 bases remained unmatched. Germline V gene sequence: CDR1 MNHNS, CDR2 SASEGT. The CDR3 has 12 amino acids. The CDR3 DNA sequence: TGTGCCAGCTTGGGACAGAACTATGGCTACACCTTC. Encoded protein: CASLGQNYGYTF.

The genes are TRBV24-1 and TRBJ2-7; D gene ambiguous. The CDR3 covers 14 residues. Germline V gene lookup returns CDR1 KGHDR and CDR2 SFDVKD. Trimming left V 3 bases short and J 3 bases short, with 11 bases between. In nucleotides, the CDR3 is TGTGCCACCAGTGATCCAGGCGAGTACTACGAGCAGTACTTC. It codes for CATSDPGEYYEQYF.

The chain couples TRBV7-8 to TRBJ2-2; D is unresolved. This CDR3 contains 15 residues. The germline V and J ends were trimmed by 1 base and 7 bases, with 13 bases remaining between them. Germline CDR1 reads SGHVS; CDR2 reads FQNEAQ. CDR3 residues: CASSLVASMVGELFF. For the CDR3, the DNA is TGTGCCAGCAGCTTAGTGGCTAGTATGGTCGGGGAGCTGTTTTTT.

The V call is TRBV5-4, the J call TRBJ2-2, with a tentative D call TRBD1 (5 bases). From germline, CDR1 is SGHNT and CDR2 YYREEE (reference sequence). The ends were cut back, 4 bases at V and 5 bases at J, with 18 bases in the middle. The CDR3 contains 16 residues. CDR3 sequence (DNA): TGTGCCAGCAGCCCCGGTCCAGGGTGGGGAACCGGGGAGCTGTTTTTT. Amino acid sequence: CASSPGPGWGTGELFF.

The V gene is TRBV20-1, the J gene TRBJ2-3; 10 nucleotides line up with TRBD1. The V gene end was trimmed by 4 bases and the J gene end by 0 bases; junction bases not matched to a gene: 13. CDR1 is DFQATT and CDR2 is SNEGSKA in the germline V gene (reference sequence). This CDR3 region has 18 residues. CDR3 region: CSAKDRGIQRTSTDTQYF. CDR3 nucleotides: TGCAGTGCTAAGGACAGGGGGATCCAGCGAACCAGCACAGATACGCAGTATTTT.

This clonotype was detected a few times. The rearrangement uses TRBV20-1 and TRBJ2-3; a possible D gene is TRBD1 (5 bases). The germline gives CDR1 DFQATT, CDR2 SNEGSKA (reference sequence). Trimming left V 6 bases short and J 0 bases short, with 16 bases between. The CDR3 totals 15 residues. CDR3 DNA: TGCAGTGCGGACAAGACTTCCTCTAGCACAGATACGCAGTATTTT. Translated: CSADKTSSSTDTQYF.

This clonotype was counted many times. The J gene is TRBJ1-3, the V gene TRBV11-1; no clear D gene. V dropped 5 bases and J dropped 1 base, with 27 bases sitting between them. The CDR3 totals 20 residues. Germline V gene data show CDR1 as SGHAT and CDR2 as FQDESV (reference sequence). DNA for the CDR3: TGTGCCAGCAGCCTAGGGTCTTGGACTCCCCTTTCGAAATCTGGAAACACCATATATTTT. Protein: CASSLGSWTPLSKSGNTIYF.

The rearrangement links TRBV6-4 to TRBJ2-1, with a weak D call TRBD2 (6 bases). Trimming took 2 bases from V and 4 from J, leaving 9 bases between them. The CDR3 has 14 residues. CDR1 and CDR2 (germline): MRHNA, SNTAGT. CDR3 in amino acids: CASSDRGGYNEQFF. The CDR3 bases are TGTGCCAGCAGTGACAGGGGAGGTTACAATGAGCAGTTCTTC.

This clonotype showed up just a few times. The V and J genes are TRBV20-1 and TRBJ2-3; D ambiguous. The V gene's germline CDR1 is DFQATT and CDR2 SNEGSKA (reference sequence). Between the trimmed V and J ends, which lost 1 base and 6 bases, there was a span of 8 bases. The CDR3 is 12 residues long. The CDR3 nucleotides are TGCAGTGCTAGAGTTTCCGCGGATACGCAGTATTTT. Translation gives CSARVSADTQYF.

The chain employs TRBV7-3 and TRBJ2-3; D call uncertain. Germline V gives CDR1 SGHTA, CDR2 FQGTGA. CDR3 length: 15 residues. Between the trimmed V and J ends, which lost 4 bases and 0 bases, there was a span of 11 bases. This chain's CDR3 is CASSSRRFSTDTQYF. The CDR3 DNA sequence: TGTGCCAGCAGCTCCCGACGGTTTAGCACAGATACGCAGTATTTT.

CDR3 sequence: CASSQYNRASYSNQPQHF. In nucleotides, the CDR3 is TGTGCCAGCAGTCAATATAACAGGGCCTCTTATAGCAATCAGCCCCAGCATTTT. This chain connects TRBV28 to TRBJ1-5; D is perhaps TRBD1 (6 bases). Trimming removed 5 bases from V and 0 bases from J, with 20 bases in between. The CDR3 covers 18 residues. Germline CDR1 is MDHEN and CDR2 is SYDVKM.

This clonotype was observed a few times. V usage is TRBV20-1 and J usage is TRBJ2-7; 8 bases are shared with TRBD2. The CDR3 has 14 amino acids. Per germline, CDR1 DFQATT and CDR2 SNEGSKA (reference sequence). J lost 5 bases, V lost 2 bases, and 8 bases had no gene match. The CDR3 DNA follows: TGCAGTGCTAGAAGAGCGGGAGAGGCTCACGAGCAGTACTTC. Its translation is CSARRAGEAHEQYF.